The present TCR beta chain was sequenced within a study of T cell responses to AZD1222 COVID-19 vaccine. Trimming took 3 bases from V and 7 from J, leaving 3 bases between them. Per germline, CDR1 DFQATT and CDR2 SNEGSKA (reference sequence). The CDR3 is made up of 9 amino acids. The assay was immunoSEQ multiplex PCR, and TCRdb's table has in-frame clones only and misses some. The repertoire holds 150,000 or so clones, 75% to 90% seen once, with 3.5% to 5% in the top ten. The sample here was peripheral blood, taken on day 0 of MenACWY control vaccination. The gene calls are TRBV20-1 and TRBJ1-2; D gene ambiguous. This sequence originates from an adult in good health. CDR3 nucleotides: TGCAGTGCTAGTCGTGGCTACACCTTC. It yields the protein CSASRGYTF.